This T cell receptor (beta chain) was profiled in a study of human T cells and chemical hapten exposure. For the study at large: Largely, small differences in pooled library volume made per-sample TCR yields vary.

TCRdb redid the calling of the RACE reads with MiXCR, one entry per CDR3 protein. The data hold more than 110,000 distinct CDR3 sequences, with about 10% observed a single time. Time point given: patch test 2, 6 weeks after DPC sensitization. Regarding treatment: therapeutic diphenylcyclopropenone sensitization with weekly scalp DPC. The drawing of blood occurred before each patch test was applied. This clonotype showed up many times. Trimming took off 8 bases at V and 1 base at J, with 12 bases between the two ends. The germline gives CDR1 LNHDA, CDR2 SQIVND (reference sequence). CDR3 length equals 14 residues.

The chain carries TRBV19 and TRBJ1-5; no clear D. Specimen: whole blood, collected in connection with sensitization to the hapten diphenylcyclopropenone (DPC). This receptor was identified in a woman aged 45-60 years with alopecia areata. Some clones in this sample may be carry-over from other donors' samples. CDR3: CASSTRVSNQPQHF. CDR3 DNA sequence: TGTGCCAGTTCGACGAGGGTAAGCAATCAGCCCCAGCATTTT.